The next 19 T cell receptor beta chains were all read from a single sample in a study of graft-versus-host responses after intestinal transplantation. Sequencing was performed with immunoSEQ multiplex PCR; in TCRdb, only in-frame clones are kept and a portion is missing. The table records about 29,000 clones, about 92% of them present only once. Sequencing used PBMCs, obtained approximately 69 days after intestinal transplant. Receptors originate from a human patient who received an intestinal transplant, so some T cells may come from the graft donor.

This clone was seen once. The CDR3 bases are TGTGCCAGCAGTTACGGCGGGGGGGCGGGCAATGAGCAGTTCTTC. It yields the protein CASSYGGGAGNEQFF. The rearrangement uses TRBV6-5 and TRBJ2-1; 9 bases map to TRBD2. The CDR3 extends over 15 amino acids. Trimming at V came to 2 bases and at J to 6 bases, leaving 5 bases not matched to a gene. The germline V gene encodes CDR1 MNHEY and CDR2 SVGAGI.

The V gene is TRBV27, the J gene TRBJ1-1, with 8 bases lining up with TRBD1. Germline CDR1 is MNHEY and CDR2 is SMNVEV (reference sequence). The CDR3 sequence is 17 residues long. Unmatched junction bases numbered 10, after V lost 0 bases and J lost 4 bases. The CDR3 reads CASSLSNYYTGGTEAFF. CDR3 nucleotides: TGTGCCAGCAGTTTATCGAACTACTACACAGGGGGCACTGAAGCTTTCTTT.

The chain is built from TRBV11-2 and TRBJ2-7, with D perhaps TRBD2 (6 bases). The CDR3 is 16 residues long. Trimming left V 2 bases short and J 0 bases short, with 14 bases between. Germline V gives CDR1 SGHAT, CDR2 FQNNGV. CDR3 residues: CASSLISGVGSYEQYF. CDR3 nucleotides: TGTGCCAGCAGCTTAATTTCGGGGGTGGGCTCCTACGAGCAGTACTTC.

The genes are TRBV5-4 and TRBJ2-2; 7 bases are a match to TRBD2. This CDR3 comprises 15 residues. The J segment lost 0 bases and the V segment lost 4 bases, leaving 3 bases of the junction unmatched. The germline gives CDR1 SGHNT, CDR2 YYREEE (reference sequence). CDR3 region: CASSGAGSNTGELFF. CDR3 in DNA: TGTGCCAGCAGCGGAGCGGGGTCGAACACCGGGGAGCTGTTTTTT.

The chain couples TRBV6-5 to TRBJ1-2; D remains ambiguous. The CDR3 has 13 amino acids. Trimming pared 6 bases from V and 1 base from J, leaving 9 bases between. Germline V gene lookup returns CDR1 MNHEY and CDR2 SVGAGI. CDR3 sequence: CASRTGLNYGYTF. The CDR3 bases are TGTGCCAGCAGAACCGGGCTTAACTATGGCTACACCTTC.

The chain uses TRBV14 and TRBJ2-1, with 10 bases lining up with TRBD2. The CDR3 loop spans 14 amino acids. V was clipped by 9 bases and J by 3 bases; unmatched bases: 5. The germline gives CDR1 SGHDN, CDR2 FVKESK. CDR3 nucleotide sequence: TGTGCCAGTGGGTTAGCGGGGGGCTACAATGAGCAGTTCTTC. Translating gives CASGLAGGYNEQFF.

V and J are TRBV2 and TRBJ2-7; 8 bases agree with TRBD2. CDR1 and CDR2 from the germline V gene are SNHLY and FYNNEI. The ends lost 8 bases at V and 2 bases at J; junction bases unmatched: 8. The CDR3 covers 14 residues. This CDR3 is CASSFGTSTYEQYF. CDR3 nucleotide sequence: TGTGCCAGCTCCTTCGGGACTAGTACCTACGAGCAGTACTTC.

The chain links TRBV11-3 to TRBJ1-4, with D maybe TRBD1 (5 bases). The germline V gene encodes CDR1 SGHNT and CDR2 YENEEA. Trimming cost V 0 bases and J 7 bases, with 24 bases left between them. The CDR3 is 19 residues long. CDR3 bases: TGTGCCAGCAGCTTAGATCTCTTTCGACGAGGGGTAGTTGGTGAAAAACTGTTTTTT. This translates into CASSLDLFRRGVVGEKLFF.

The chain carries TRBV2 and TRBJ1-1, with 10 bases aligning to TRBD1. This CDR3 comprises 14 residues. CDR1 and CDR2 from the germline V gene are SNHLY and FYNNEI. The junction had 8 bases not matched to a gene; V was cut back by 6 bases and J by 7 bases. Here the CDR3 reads CASSIGQGEVEAFF. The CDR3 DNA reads TGTGCCAGCAGCATTGGACAGGGGGAAGTTGAAGCTTTCTTT.

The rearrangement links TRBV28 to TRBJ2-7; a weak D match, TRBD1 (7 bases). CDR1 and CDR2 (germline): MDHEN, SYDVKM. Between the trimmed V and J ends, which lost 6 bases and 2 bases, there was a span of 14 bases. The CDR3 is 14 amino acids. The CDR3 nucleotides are TGTGCCAGCAGCTCCCAGGGGGGACCCTACGAGCAGTACTTC. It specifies CASSSQGGPYEQYF.

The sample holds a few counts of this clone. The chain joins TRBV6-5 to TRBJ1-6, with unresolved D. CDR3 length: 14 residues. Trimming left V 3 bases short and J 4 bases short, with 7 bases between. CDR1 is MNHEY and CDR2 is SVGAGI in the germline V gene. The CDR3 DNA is TGTGCCAGCAGTTATCGGCGGTATAATTCACCCCTCCACTTT. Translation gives CASSYRRYNSPLHF.

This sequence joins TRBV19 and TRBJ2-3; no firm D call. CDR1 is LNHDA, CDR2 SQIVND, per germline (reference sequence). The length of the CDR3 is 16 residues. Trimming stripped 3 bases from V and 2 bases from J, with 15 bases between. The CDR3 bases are TGTGCCAGTAGTATCGCGTACCGAGCCTACACAGATACGCAGTATTTT. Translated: CASSIAYRAYTDTQYF.

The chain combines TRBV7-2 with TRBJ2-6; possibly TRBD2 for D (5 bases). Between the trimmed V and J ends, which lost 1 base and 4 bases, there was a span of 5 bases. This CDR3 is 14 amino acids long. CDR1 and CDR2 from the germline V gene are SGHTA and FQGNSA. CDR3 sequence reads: CASSLGGGANVLTF. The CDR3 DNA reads TGTGCCAGCAGCTTAGGCGGGGGGGCCAACGTCCTGACTTTC. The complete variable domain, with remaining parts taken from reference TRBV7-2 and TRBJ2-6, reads GAGVSQSPSNKVTEKGKDVELRCDPISGHTALYWYRQSLGQGLEFLIYFQGNSAPDKSGLPSDRFSAERTGGSVSTLTIQRTQQEDSAVYLCASSLGGGANVLTFGAGSRLTVL.

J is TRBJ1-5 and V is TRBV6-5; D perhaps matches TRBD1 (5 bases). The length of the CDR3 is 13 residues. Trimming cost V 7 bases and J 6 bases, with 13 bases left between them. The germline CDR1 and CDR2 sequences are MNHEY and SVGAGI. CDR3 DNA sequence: TGTGCCAGCACGGGGGAGAGGTTTCAGCCCCAGCATTTT. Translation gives CASTGERFQPQHF.

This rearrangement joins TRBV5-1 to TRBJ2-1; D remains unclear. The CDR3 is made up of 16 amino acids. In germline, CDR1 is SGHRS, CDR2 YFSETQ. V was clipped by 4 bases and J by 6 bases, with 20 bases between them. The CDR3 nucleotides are TGCGCCAGCAGCCCGGGCAAAGTCTACATGAGCAATGAGCAGTTCTTC. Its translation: CASSPGKVYMSNEQFF. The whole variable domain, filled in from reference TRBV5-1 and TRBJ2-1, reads KAGVTQTPRYLIKTRGQQVTLSCSPISGHRSVSWYQQTPGQGLQFLFEYFSETQRNKGNFPGRFSGRQFSNSRSEMNVSTLELGDSALYLCASSPGKVYMSNEQFFGPGTRLTVL.

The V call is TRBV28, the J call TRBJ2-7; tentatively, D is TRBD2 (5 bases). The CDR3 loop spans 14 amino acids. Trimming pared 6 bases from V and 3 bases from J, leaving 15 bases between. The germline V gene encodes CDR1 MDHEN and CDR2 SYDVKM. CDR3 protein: CASRDPAEFYEQYF. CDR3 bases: TGTGCCAGCAGGGATCCAGCGGAGTTCTACGAGCAGTACTTC.

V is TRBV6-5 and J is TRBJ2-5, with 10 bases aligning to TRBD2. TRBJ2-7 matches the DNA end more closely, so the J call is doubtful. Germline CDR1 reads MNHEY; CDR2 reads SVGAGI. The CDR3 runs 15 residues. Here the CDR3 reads CASSRLGLALYEQYF. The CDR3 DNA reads TGTGCCAGCAGTCGCCTGGGACTAGCGCTGTACGAGCAGTACTTC.

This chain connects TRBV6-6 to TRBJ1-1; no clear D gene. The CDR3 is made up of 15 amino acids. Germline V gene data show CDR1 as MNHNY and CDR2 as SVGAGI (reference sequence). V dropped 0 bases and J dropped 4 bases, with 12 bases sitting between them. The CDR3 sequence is CASSYSGGDRTEAFF. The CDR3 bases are TGTGCCAGCAGTTACTCGGGCGGGGATCGCACTGAAGCTTTCTTT.

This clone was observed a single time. The CDR3 DNA follows: TGTGCCAGCAGTGAGGGGCTGGCTAGCACAGATACGCAGTATTTT. Its protein is CASSEGLASTDTQYF. The rearrangement joins TRBV6-1 to TRBJ2-3; tentative D call: TRBD1 (5 bases). The germline V gene encodes CDR1 MNHNS and CDR2 SASEGT. The length of the CDR3 is 15 residues. V gave up 3 bases and J gave up 0 bases, with 10 bases separating them.